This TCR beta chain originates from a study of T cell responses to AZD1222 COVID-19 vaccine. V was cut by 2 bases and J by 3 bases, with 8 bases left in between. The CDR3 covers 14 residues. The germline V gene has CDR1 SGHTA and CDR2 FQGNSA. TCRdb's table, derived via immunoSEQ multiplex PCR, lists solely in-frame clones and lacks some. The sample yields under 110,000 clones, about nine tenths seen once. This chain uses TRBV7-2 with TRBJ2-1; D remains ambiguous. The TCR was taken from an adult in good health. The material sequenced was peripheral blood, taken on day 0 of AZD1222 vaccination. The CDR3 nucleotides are TGTGCCAGCAGCTTAAAGGTTCTCTACAATGAGCAGTTCTTC. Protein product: CASSLKVLYNEQFF.